This T cell receptor beta chain is from a study of PD-L1 blockade in urothelial cancer. Study summary: Analyses used blood from 3 weeks (second dose) and 6 weeks after treatment start.

Clones were read by immunoSEQ multiplex PCR, and TCRdb kept only the in-frame ones, dropping some. This sample has 41,000 or so clones; 82% occur once, and the top ten carry roughly 18%. In the case of this clone: Antigen: not known.

The CDR3 is made up of 15 amino acids. V lost 6 bases and J lost 0, with 12 bases in between. Germline loops: CDR1 SNHLY, CDR2 FYNNEI. Whole-study findings and limits: Pretreatment blood TCR clonality under the median forecast improved survival.

The source was PBMCs, collected around atezolizumab (anti-PD-L1) treatment. J is TRBJ2-1 and V is TRBV2, with TRBD2 as a possible D gene (6 bases). This clonotype was obtained from a man aged 55-75 years with urothelial cancer. The CDR3 protein is CASRVWGDSYNEQFF. In nucleotides, the CDR3 is TGTGCCAGCAGAGTCTGGGGGGACTCCTACAATGAGCAGTTCTTC.